One sample yielded the 27 T cell receptor beta chains listed below, sequenced in a study of T cells after posttransplantation cyclophosphamide. Treatment was busulfan-fludarabine conditioning, a marrow graft, and cyclophosphamide on days +3 and +4. Produced via immunoSEQ multiplex PCR; TCRdb's table is partial and in-frame only. Observed are roughly 2,600 clones, no singletons, with the top ten taking about 30%. The sample was PBMCs, taken after allogeneic stem cell transplant with posttransplant cyclophosphamide. The receptors were sampled from a female patient aged 50 to 60 who received an allogeneic stem cell transplant from a related donor, was CMV-positive, and had no GVHD. A subset of T cells may come from the graft donor.

This clone is judged medium-sized (0.01 to 0.1%). The J gene is TRBJ2-2, the V gene TRBV7-2; weak D call: TRBD1 (5 bases). CDR3 length equals 13 residues. Germline assignment: CDR1 SGHTA and CDR2 FQGNSA. V shed 3 bases and J shed 7 bases, with 9 bases lying between them. Here the CDR3 reads CASSFPGFGELFF. The CDR3 DNA sequence: TGTGCCAGCAGCTTCCCAGGGTTCGGGGAGCTGTTTTTT.

This clone was detected ten times or more. The rearrangement joins TRBV7-7 to TRBJ2-7; 7 bases agree with TRBD1. The CDR3 consists of 15 residues. Germline-derived CDR1 and CDR2 are SSHAT and FNYEAQ (reference sequence). V lost 8 bases, J lost 6 bases, and 16 bases stayed unmatched. CDR3 nucleotide sequence: TGTGCCAGCTGCACCAGGGTACAGGGGAATTGCGAGCAGTACTTC. Amino acids: CASCTRVQGNCEQYF.

This clone is termed medium-sized (0.01 to 0.1%). The chain recombines TRBV6-2 or TRBV6-3 with TRBJ2-3, with D hard to call. This CDR3 is built from 14 residues. From germline, CDR1 is MNHEY and CDR2 SVGEGT. V was clipped by 2 bases and J by 4 bases, with 10 bases between them. The CDR3 region is CASSYTLEADTQYF. DNA of the CDR3: TGTGCCAGCAGTTACACCCTCGAGGCAGATACGCAGTATTTT.

By share of the sample, this clone is medium-sized. The rearrangement joins TRBV19 to TRBJ1-5; 7 bases fit TRBD1. The V gene end was trimmed by 2 bases and the J gene end by 2 bases; junction bases not matched to a gene: 6. Germline V gene lookup returns CDR1 LNHDA and CDR2 SQIVND (reference sequence). This CDR3 region has 16 residues. Here the CDR3 reads CASSIHPTGGNQPQHF. The CDR3 DNA is TGTGCCAGTAGTATACACCCAACAGGGGGCAATCAGCCCCAGCATTTT.

Judged by abundance, this clone is medium-sized. V and J are TRBV19 and TRBJ2-1, with 9 positions matching TRBD2. With V trimmed by 11 bases and J by 7 bases, 12 bases remained unmatched. The CDR3 has 14 amino acids. The germline V gene encodes CDR1 LNHDA and CDR2 SQIVND (reference sequence). This CDR3 reads CASAPASGMNEQFF. The CDR3 region has the DNA TGTGCCTCAGCCCCCGCTAGCGGGATGAATGAGCAGTTCTTC.

This clone was counted many times. This chain joins TRBV12-3 or TRBV12-4 and TRBJ1-5; 7 positions match TRBD1. The CDR3 has 14 residues. After removal of 3 bases from V and 3 bases from J, the junction contained 2 bases not matched to a gene. The CDR3 protein is CASSFDRANQPQHF. The CDR3 region has the DNA TGTGCCAGCAGTTTCGACAGGGCCAATCAGCCCCAGCATTTT.

This rearrangement joins TRBV30 to TRBJ2-7; D gene unclear. Germline V gene data show CDR1 as GTSNPN and CDR2 as SVGIG (reference sequence). The ends were cut back, 0 bases at V and 2 bases at J, with 8 bases in the middle. This CDR3 region has 13 residues. CDR3 residues: CAWSVGFPYEQYF. In DNA, the CDR3 is TGTGCCTGGAGTGTCGGTTTCCCCTACGAGCAGTACTTC.

Ten or more counts support this clone. This chain connects TRBV25-1 to TRBJ2-3; TRBD1 might be the D (5 bases). CDR3 length: 13 residues. The germline V gene encodes CDR1 MGHDK and CDR2 SYGVNS. The V and J ends lost 3 bases and 5 bases respectively, with 9 bases between them. CDR3 amino acids: CASSDQGRDTQYF. CDR3 DNA sequence: TGTGCCAGCAGTGATCAGGGAAGAGATACGCAGTATTTT. The variable domain in full, with the rest retrieved from reference TRBV25-1 and TRBJ2-3, is EADIYQTPRYLVIGTGKKITLECSQTMGHDKMYWYQQDPGMELHLIHYSYGVNSTEKGDLSSESTVSRIRTEHFPLTLESARPSHTSQYLCASSDQGRDTQYFGPGTRLTVL.

This clone was seen repeatedly, ten times or more. The chain combines TRBV7-3 with TRBJ2-1; TRBD1 matches at 9 bases. V was clipped by 6 bases and J by 10 bases; unmatched bases: 16. CDR1 is SGHTA and CDR2 is FQGTGA in the germline V gene. CDR3 length: 16 residues. CDR3 sequence reads: CASRKRAGTGHVEQFF. The CDR3 DNA sequence: TGTGCCAGCAGAAAGCGGGCCGGGACAGGGCATGTCGAGCAGTTCTTC.

This clone was counted ten times or more. V usage is TRBV6-1 and J usage is TRBJ1-1; weak D call: TRBD1 (6 bases). V was shortened by 5 bases and J by 0 bases, with 10 bases between the two germline ends. CDR3 length: 14 residues. Germline assignment: CDR1 MNHNS and CDR2 SASEGT. In nucleotides, the CDR3 is TGTGCCAGCAGTACAGGGAGCATGAACACTGAAGCTTTCTTT. Protein: CASSTGSMNTEAFF.

This clone has at least ten counts. The chain couples TRBV5-1 to TRBJ2-7; weak D call: TRBD1 (6 bases). Trimming stripped 6 bases from V and 4 bases from J, with 17 bases between. The V gene's germline CDR1 is SGHRS and CDR2 YFSETQ. This CDR3 is built from 14 residues. CDR3 sequence reads: CASTLGQRQYEQYF. The CDR3 nucleotides read TGCGCCAGCACGCTAGGACAGAGACAATACGAGCAGTACTTC.

This clone is medium-sized within its sample. This rearrangement joins TRBV18 to TRBJ1-1; 10 nucleotides agree with TRBD1. The CDR3 contains 14 residues. Germline CDR1 KGHSH, CDR2 LQKENI. The V and J ends lost 3 bases and 3 bases, in that order; junction bases with no gene match: 1. The CDR3 region has the DNA TGTGCCAGCTCACCGACAGGGGGCGACACTGAAGCTTTCTTT. This codes for CASSPTGGDTEAFF.

This clone was seen only a few times. The V gene is TRBV29-1, the J gene TRBJ2-5; 7 bases align to TRBD2. CDR3 length: 14 residues. J lost 2 bases, V lost 2 bases, and 5 bases had no gene match. CDR1 SQVTM and CDR2 ANQGSEA come from the germline V gene. CDR3 nucleotides: TGCAGCGTTGAACGAAGCGGGACTCAAGAGACCCAGTACTTC. Encoded protein: CSVERSGTQETQYF.

There are many counts of this clone. The J gene is TRBJ2-3, the V gene TRBV2; 8 bases map to TRBD1. J was trimmed by 4 bases and V by 3 bases; bases with no gene match: 3. The V gene's germline CDR1 is SNHLY and CDR2 FYNNEI. The CDR3 has 14 residues. CDR3 in DNA: TGTGCCAGCAGTGATCCGGGACAGGCAGATACGCAGTATTTT. Its translation is CASSDPGQADTQYF.

This clone was found many times. The chain joins TRBV28 to TRBJ2-3; tentative D call: TRBD1 (6 bases). V was shortened by 7 bases and J by 0 bases, with 23 bases between the two germline ends. The CDR3 covers 18 residues. Germline lookup yields CDR1 MDHEN and CDR2 SYDVKM. The CDR3 nucleotides are TGTGCCAGCACCCTAGGGGGACCGAGGCTTTCTAGCACAGATACGCAGTATTTT. Protein product: CASTLGGPRLSSTDTQYF.

Ten or more counts support this clone. The chain combines TRBV7-2 with TRBJ2-7; D unclear. Germline CDR1 SGHTA, CDR2 FQGNSA. The CDR3 loop spans 14 amino acids. V lost 2 bases to trimming and J lost 0 bases, with 8 bases between them. CDR3 amino acids: CASSLSRFSYEQYF. The CDR3 nucleotides read TGTGCCAGCAGCTTAAGTCGGTTCTCCTACGAGCAGTACTTC.

This clone was counted at least ten times. The chain recombines TRBV30 with TRBJ2-7, with TRBD2 matching over 10 bases. Germline V CDR1 and CDR2: GTSNPN, SVGIG (reference sequence). V shed 0 bases and J 4 bases; nucleotides not matched to a gene: 3. This CDR3 spans 14 amino acids. The CDR3 coding sequence is TGTGCCTGGAGTGTACTAGCGGGAACTTACGAGCAGTACTTC. Protein: CAWSVLAGTYEQYF.

This clone appeared many times. The CDR3 region is CASSPPWGLAERGPTDTQYF. The CDR3 region has the DNA TGTGCCAGTAGCCCCCCGTGGGGACTAGCGGAGAGGGGGCCCACAGATACGCAGTATTTT. The chain employs TRBV19 and TRBJ2-3, with 11 bases aligning to TRBD2. The CDR3 covers 20 residues. The germline V gene encodes CDR1 LNHDA and CDR2 SQIVND (reference sequence). V lost 6 bases and J lost 2; bases outside the gene matches: 19.

By its share, this clone is medium-sized. The chain is built from TRBV6-1 and TRBJ2-1, with TRBD1 matching over 9 bases. The length of the CDR3 is 14 residues. V lost 6 bases and J lost 4; bases outside the gene matches: 4. Germline CDR1 is MNHNS and CDR2 is SASEGT. CDR3 sequence: CASSGTGLYNEQFF. In DNA form, the CDR3 reads TGTGCCAGCAGCGGGACAGGGCTATACAATGAGCAGTTCTTC.

V usage is TRBV12-3 or TRBV12-4 and J usage is TRBJ1-1; no reliable D call. V lost 4 bases to trimming and J lost 0 bases, with 3 bases between them. The CDR3 is made up of 12 amino acids. CDR3 coding DNA: TGTGCCAGCAGTTATATGAACACTGAAGCTTTCTTT. It is translated as CASSYMNTEAFF.

This clone has at least ten counts. V and J are TRBV6-2 or TRBV6-3 and TRBJ1-5; D not resolved. This CDR3 region has 12 residues. Germline lookup yields CDR1 MNHEY and CDR2 SVGEGT. V was clipped by 5 bases and J by 4 bases, with 6 bases between them. As DNA, the CDR3 is TGTGCCAGCAGTAATCCAAATCAGCCCCAGCATTTT. It codes for CASSNPNQPQHF.

This clone occurred many times. The rearrangement joins TRBV7-9 to TRBJ1-4, with D unclear. The CDR3 loop spans 15 amino acids. Germline-derived CDR1 and CDR2 are SEHNR and FQNEAQ (reference sequence). Trimming took 2 bases from V and 2 from J, leaving 9 bases between them. CDR3 amino acids: CASSLPLATNEKLFF. The CDR3, as DNA: TGTGCCAGCAGCTTACCTCTAGCTACTAATGAAAAACTGTTTTTT.

This clone was picked up many times. The V call is TRBV5-4, the J call TRBJ2-7; 13 positions agree with TRBD2. Germline lookup yields CDR1 SGHNT and CDR2 YYREEE (reference sequence). The CDR3 totals 15 residues. Trimming took 4 bases from V and 4 from J; bases not matched to a gene: 5. CDR3 in DNA: TGTGCCAGCAGCACGGGACTAGCGGGAACGTACGAGCAGTACTTC. This codes for CASSTGLAGTYEQYF.

This clone is classed as medium-sized (0.01 to 0.1%). The chain carries TRBV6-4 and TRBJ1-2; D unclear. The CDR3 is 17 amino acids. The V gene's germline CDR1 is MRHNA and CDR2 SNTAGT. V lost 3 bases to trimming and J lost 3 bases, with 20 bases between them. CDR3 amino acids: CASSEEGLGTVDYGYTF. CDR3 DNA sequence: TGTGCCAGCAGTGAGGAAGGACTCGGCACCGTTGACTATGGCTACACCTTC.

This clone is categorized as medium-sized. J is TRBJ1-2 and V is TRBV19, with 7 nucleotides matching TRBD1. CDR1 is LNHDA and CDR2 is SQIVND in the germline V gene (reference sequence). The CDR3 is made up of 18 amino acids. V shed 4 bases and J 5 bases; nucleotides not matched to a gene: 19. The CDR3 DNA follows: TGTGCCAGTAGTACCCCGGGGGGGACAGCCCGTCGGTCGTATGGCTACACCTTC. Its translation is CASSTPGGTARRSYGYTF. Combining the CDR3 with reference TRBV19 and TRBJ1-2 gives the whole variable domain DGGITQSPKYLFRKEGQNVTLSCEQNLNHDAMYWYRQDPGQGLRLIYYSQIVNDFQKGDIAEGYSVSREKKESFPLTVTSAQKNPTAFYLCASSTPGGTARRSYGYTFGSGTRLTVV.

This clone appeared many times. J is TRBJ2-7 and V is TRBV5-6; 11 bases map to TRBD2. The CDR3 is made up of 15 amino acids. Germline CDR1 and CDR2: SGHDT and YYEEEE. J lost 1 base, V lost 3 bases, and 3 bases had no gene match. DNA of the CDR3: TGTGCCAGCAGCTCTCTAGCGGGAGGTTCCTACGAGCAGTACTTC. Protein: CASSSLAGGSYEQYF.

This clone qualifies as medium-sized. This chain connects TRBV28 to TRBJ1-1; 8 bases align to TRBD1. Germline CDR1 MDHEN, CDR2 SYDVKM. The junction had 5 bases not matched to a gene; V was cut back by 6 bases and J by 5 bases. This CDR3 has 13 amino acids. The CDR3 DNA follows: TGTGCCAGCAGGGAGACAGGGGAAACTGAAGCTTTCTTT. Its protein is CASRETGETEAFF.